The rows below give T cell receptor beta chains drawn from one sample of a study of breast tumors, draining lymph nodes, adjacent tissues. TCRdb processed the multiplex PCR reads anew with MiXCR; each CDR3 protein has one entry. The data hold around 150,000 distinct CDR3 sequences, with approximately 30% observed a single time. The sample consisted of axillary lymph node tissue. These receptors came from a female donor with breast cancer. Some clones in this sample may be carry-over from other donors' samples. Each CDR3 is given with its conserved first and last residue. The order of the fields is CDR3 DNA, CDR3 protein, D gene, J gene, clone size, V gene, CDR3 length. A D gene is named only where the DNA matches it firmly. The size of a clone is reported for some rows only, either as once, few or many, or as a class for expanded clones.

TGTGCCAGCTCACCGGTCCAGAACACTGAAGCTTTCTTT CASSPVQNTEAFF . TRBJ1-1 once TRBV18 13
TGTGCCAGCAGTCGGAGCGGCGCAGATACGCAGTATTTT CASSRSGADTQYF . TRBJ2-3 . TRBV2 13
TGTGCCAGCAGTGAATATTTAAACTGGGACCTTAACTATGGCTACACCTTC CASSEYLNWDLNYGYTF . TRBJ1-2 many TRBV25-1 17
TGTGCCAGTAGTATTGGGGGCTTGGGCACTGAAGCTTTCTTT CASSIGGLGTEAFF . TRBJ1-1 many TRBV19 14
TGTGCCAGCAGACGTGCGGCAGGCCTTTGGCCACCCCTCCACTTT CASRRAAGLWPPLHF . TRBJ1-6 many TRBV6-1 15
TGTGCCACCAGTGATTCGAACACGAGGGGCACTAATGAAAAACTGTTTTTT CATSDSNTRGTNEKLFF . TRBJ1-4 many TRBV24-1 17
TGTGCCATCAGTGGTACGGACGGGGGGGGAGAGACCCAAGACTTC CAISGTDGGGETQDF TRBD2 TRBJ2-5 . TRBV10-3 15
TGTGCCAGCAGCCCGTCCGGGACAGGGTATGGCTACACCTTC CASSPSGTGYGYTF TRBD1 TRBJ1-2 . TRBV7-3 14
TGTGCCAGCAGTCACTCGGGACAGGGATGTTCACCCCTCCACTTT CASSHSGQGCSPLHF TRBD1 TRBJ1-6 . TRBV6-6 15
TGTGCCAGCAGCTTGTTGCCGGGACCGGGTGACTACGAGCAGTACTTC CASSLLPGPGDYEQYF . TRBJ2-7 . TRBV11-2 16
TGTGCCAGCAGTCCTAGGGTCACCCCTGAAGCTTTCTTT CASSPRVTPEAFF . TRBJ1-1 few TRBV27 13
TGTGCCAGCAGCGGGGGGGGATACAATGAGCAGTTCTTC CASSGGGYNEQFF TRBD2 TRBJ2-1 . TRBV7-9 13
TGTGCCAGCAGCGTAGGCAGCTCTGGAAACACCATATATTTT CASSVGSSGNTIYF . TRBJ1-3 many TRBV9 14
TGTGCCAGCAGCTTAGGTGTTAATGAGCAGTTCTTC CASSLGVNEQFF . TRBJ2-1 . TRBV11-2 12
TGTGCCAGCAGCCAAGGTAGGCAGGGGTACATTCAGTACTTC CASSQGRQGYIQYF . TRBJ2-4 many TRBV3-1 14
TGCAGTGCTAGAGATAGTTTTGGCAGGGGGGTGGACTCACCCCTCCACTTT CSARDSFGRGVDSPLHF TRBD1 TRBJ1-6 many TRBV20-1 17
TGCGCCAGCAGTGTGGTTAGCACCGGGGAGCTGTTTTTT CASSVVSTGELFF . TRBJ2-2 few TRBV10-1 13
TGTGCCAGCAGCTCCTGGGGGGATTCAGATACGCAGTATTTT CASSSWGDSDTQYF . TRBJ2-3 . TRBV5-4 14
TGTGCCAGCAGCTGGGGTCAGGATGAGCAGTTCTTC CASSWGQDEQFF . TRBJ2-1 many TRBV5-6 12
TGTGCCAGTAGTATAGGCCGACAGGGCCAGCATTTT CASSIGRQGQHF TRBD1 TRBJ1-5 many TRBV19 12
TGTGCCAGCAGCCGGGGGAGCTCCTACAATGAGCAGTTCTTC CASSRGSSYNEQFF . TRBJ2-1 . TRBV6-1 14
TGTGCCAGCAGTTCCCGAACAGGGGGCAACTACGAGCAGTACTTC CASSSRTGGNYEQYF TRBD1 TRBJ2-7 . TRBV12-3/TRBV12-4 15
TGTGCCAGCTCACCATTTCCCCTAACTGGGGCCAACGTCCTGACTTTC CASSPFPLTGANVLTF . TRBJ2-6 many TRBV18 16
TGTGCCACCAGCAGAGAAAACACCGGGGAGCTGTTTTTT CATSRENTGELFF . TRBJ2-2 . TRBV15 13
TGTGCCAGCACCTATAGCGGACAGGTCACAGATACGCAGTATTTT CASTYSGQVTDTQYF . TRBJ2-3 . TRBV7-8 15
TGTGCCAGCAGCTTCGACGGGACAGCCTCCTACGAGCAGTACTTC CASSFDGTASYEQYF TRBD1 TRBJ2-7 many TRBV11-1 15
TGTGCCAGCAGTTACGAGGCGACGAACACCGGGGAGCTGTTTTTT CASSYEATNTGELFF . TRBJ2-2 many TRBV6-6 15
TGTGCCAGCAGTCTCCCTAGCGGGGGCCTCTCCTACGAGCAGTACTTC CASSLPSGGLSYEQYF TRBD2 TRBJ2-7 many TRBV6-6 16
TGTGCCAGCAGTTCGGGACAGGGCACCGGGGAGCTGTTTTTT CASSSGQGTGELFF TRBD1 TRBJ2-2 many TRBV12-3/TRBV12-4 14
TGTGCCAGCAGCCCGATGGGGGAAGAGACCCAGTACTTC CASSPMGEETQYF . TRBJ2-5 once TRBV6-5 13
TGTGCCAGCACCCCGGACACAGAGAACACTGAAGCTTTCTTT CASTPDTENTEAFF . TRBJ1-1 . TRBV12-3/TRBV12-4 14
. CASSSRENYGYTFGSGPRETQYF . TRBJ2-5 . TRBV25-1 23
TGTGCCAGCAGCCCACAGGCCAATCAGCCCCAGCATTTT CASSPQANQPQHF . TRBJ1-5 once TRBV7-2 13
TGCGCCAGCAGCTTGGCCTCTGGATATACAGATACGCAGTATTTT CASSLASGYTDTQYF . TRBJ2-3 many TRBV5-1 15
TGCGCCAGCAGCGGACTAGCGGGGGGGACCCAGTACTTC CASSGLAGGTQYF TRBD2 TRBJ2-5 . TRBV9 13
TGCAGTGCCGCCGACAGGAGGGACACCATATATTTT CSAADRRDTIYF . TRBJ1-3 many TRBV20-1 12